The T cell receptor (beta chain) described here comes from a study of T cell repertoires in cytomegalovirus infection. Study summary: Public TCR beta signatures were indicative of both CMV infection and a matching HLA type.

Worth noting for this clonotype: The antigen is not known.

TCRdb processed the reads anew with MiXCR; each CDR3 protein has one entry. The profile shows 250,000 or so distinct CDR3 sequences, about a sixth of them singletons. Study results and caveats: HLA-C-restricted CMV clonotypes gave the most frequent clonotype in two of eight donors. CMV carriers with the relevant HLA were identified by cumulative public TCR beta family frequency.

From germline, CDR1 is SGHKS and CDR2 YYEKEE (reference sequence). The CDR3 length is 18 residues. Losses at the gene ends were 0 bases for V and 0 bases for J; bases not matched to a gene: 10. This receptor was taken from a human donor in good health (CMV status not recorded). Some clones in this sample may be carry-over from other donors' samples. The sequencing sample was made of CD8+ T cells from PBMCs. V and J are TRBV5-5 and TRBJ2-7; 9 bases fit TRBD2. The CDR3, as DNA: TGTGCCAGCAGCTTGGGTAGCGGGGGACCCAAAAGCTCCTACGAGCAGTACTTC. It encodes CASSLGSGGPKSSYEQYF.